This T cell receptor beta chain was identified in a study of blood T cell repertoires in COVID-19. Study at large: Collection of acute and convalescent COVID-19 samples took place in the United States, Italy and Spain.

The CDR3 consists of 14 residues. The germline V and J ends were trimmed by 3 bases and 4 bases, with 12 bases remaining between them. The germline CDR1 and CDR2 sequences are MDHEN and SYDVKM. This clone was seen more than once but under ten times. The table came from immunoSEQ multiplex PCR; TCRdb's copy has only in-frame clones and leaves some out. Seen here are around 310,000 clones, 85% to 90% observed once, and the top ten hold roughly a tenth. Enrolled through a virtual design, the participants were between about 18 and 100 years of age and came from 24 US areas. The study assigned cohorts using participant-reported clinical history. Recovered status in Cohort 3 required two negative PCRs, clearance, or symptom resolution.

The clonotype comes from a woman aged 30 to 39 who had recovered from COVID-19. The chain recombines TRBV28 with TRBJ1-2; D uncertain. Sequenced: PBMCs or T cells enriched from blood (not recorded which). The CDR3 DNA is TGTGCCAGCAGTTTGGTCGAGAATTTCTATGGCTACACCTTC. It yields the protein CASSLVENFYGYTF.